These 25 T cell receptor beta chains came from one sample sequenced in a study of blood T cell repertoires in COVID-19. Libraries were prepared by immunoSEQ multiplex PCR; TCRdb keeps only in-frame clonotypes and omits some of them. The profile shows more than 100,000 clones, around 86% of them singletons. Sequencing was performed on peripheral blood. These receptors all come from a man aged 50-59 years with active COVID-19.

The chain joins TRBV19 to TRBJ1-4; D might be TRBD1 (5 bases). Trimming removed 7 bases at V and 5 bases at J, with 14 bases between. CDR1 LNHDA and CDR2 SQIVND come from the germline V gene (reference sequence). This CDR3 contains 14 residues. CDR3 sequence (DNA): TGTGCCAGTACCCCCCGACAGCTAAATGAAAAACTGTTTTTT. Translation gives CASTPRQLNEKLFF.

V gene TRBV4-1 combines with J gene TRBJ1-5, with D perhaps matching TRBD1 (5 bases). Germline-derived CDR1 and CDR2 are MGHRA and YSYEKL. There are 14 residues in the CDR3. V lost 0 bases, J lost 8 bases, and 11 bases lay in between. The CDR3 bases are TGCGCCAGCAGCCAAGAGCCCTTCAGGGAGCCCCAGCATTTT. This translates into CASSQEPFREPQHF.

V gene TRBV18 combines with J gene TRBJ2-1, with D possibly matching TRBD1 (6 bases). V dropped 3 bases and J dropped 15 bases, with 12 bases sitting between them. The germline V gene encodes CDR1 KGHSH and CDR2 LQKENI. The CDR3 has 11 residues. CDR3 in DNA: TGTGCCAGCTCACCCGGGACAAGGCCGTTCTTC. As protein: CASSPGTRPFF.

The chain joins TRBV3-1 (or the pseudogene TRBV3-2) to TRBJ1-1, with a tentative D call TRBD1 (5 bases). V was clipped by 4 bases and J by 5 bases, with 8 bases between them. This CDR3 region has 12 residues. Looked up from germline, CDR1 is LGHDT and CDR2 is YNNKEL (reference sequence). Here the CDR3 reads CASSPGETEAFF. CDR3 in DNA: TGTGCCAGCAGCCCGGGGGAGACTGAAGCTTTCTTT.

The CDR3 nucleotides read TGTGCCAGCAGCGGCGGGGGGCCTTATACGCAGTATTTT. Amino acid sequence: CASSGGGPYTQYF. The chain has TRBV3-1 (or the pseudogene TRBV3-2) and TRBJ2-3, with 8 bases identical to TRBD2. With V trimmed by 5 bases and J by 7 bases, 5 bases remained unmatched. The CDR3 contains 13 residues. Germline V gene sequence: CDR1 LGHDT, CDR2 YNNKEL (reference sequence).

The chain links TRBV6-5 to TRBJ2-3; 10 bases line up with TRBD2. V lost 10 bases and J lost 2; bases outside the gene matches: 9. Germline V gene sequence: CDR1 MNHEY, CDR2 SVGAGI. The CDR3 length is 15 residues. The CDR3 here is CATRERGGDTDTQYF. The CDR3 coding sequence is TGTGCCACCAGGGAGCGGGGGGGCGACACAGATACGCAGTATTTT.

The rearrangement uses TRBV11-3 and TRBJ2-2; 9 bases are a match to TRBD1. V dropped 5 bases and J dropped 2; count of bases not matched to a gene: 3. This CDR3 comprises 15 residues. Germline loops: CDR1 SGHNT, CDR2 YENEEA. The CDR3 region has the DNA TGTGCCAGCAGCCCGGACAGGGGAAACACCGGGGAGCTGTTTTTT. Amino acid sequence: CASSPDRGNTGELFF.

This chain connects TRBV6-6 to TRBJ1-1; the D gene is possibly TRBD1 (6 bases). Germline V gives CDR1 MNHNY, CDR2 SVGAGI (reference sequence). Trimming removed 7 bases from V and 0 bases from J, with 12 bases in between. This CDR3 is built from 14 residues. DNA of the CDR3: TGTGCCAGCACCTCGGGACAAGTGAACACTGAAGCTTTCTTT. Amino acids: CASTSGQVNTEAFF.

This chain uses TRBV18 with TRBJ1-2; the D gene is possibly TRBD1 (5 bases). CDR3 size: 14 residues. V dropped 6 bases and J dropped 3 bases, with 14 bases sitting between them. Germline lookup yields CDR1 KGHSH and CDR2 LQKENI. The CDR3 region is CASSSSRDYYGYTF. CDR3 DNA sequence: TGTGCCAGCTCTTCCTCCAGGGACTACTATGGCTACACCTTC. The whole variable domain, filled in from reference TRBV18 and TRBJ1-2, reads NAGVMQNPRHLVRRRGQEARLRCSPMKGHSHVYWYRQLPEEGLKFMVYLQKENIIDESGMPKERFSAEFPKEGPSILRIQQVVRGDSAAYFCASSSSRDYYGYTFGSGTRLTVV.

This clone was seen just once. This sequence joins TRBV2 and TRBJ1-5; the match to TRBD1 covers 7 bases. The V gene's germline CDR1 is SNHLY and CDR2 FYNNEI. Losses at the gene ends were 6 bases for V and 3 bases for J; bases not matched to a gene: 8. This CDR3 is 15 amino acids long. CDR3 bases: TGTGCCAGCAGACCCGACAGGGAGGTCAATCAGCCCCAGCATTTT. Protein sequence: CASRPDREVNQPQHF.

The chain joins TRBV19 to TRBJ1-2; D possibly corresponds to TRBD1 (6 bases). The germline V gene has CDR1 LNHDA and CDR2 SQIVND (reference sequence). V lost 4 bases, J lost 3 bases, and 15 bases lay in between. The CDR3 runs 15 residues. CDR3 bases: TGTGCCAGTAGTACAGAAGGGGGTGGATACTATGGCTACACCTTC. Its protein is CASSTEGGGYYGYTF. The complete variable domain, with remaining parts taken from reference TRBV19 and TRBJ1-2, reads DGGITQSPKYLFRKEGQNVTLSCEQNLNHDAMYWYRQDPGQGLRLIYYSQIVNDFQKGDIAEGYSVSREKKESFPLTVTSAQKNPTAFYLCASSTEGGGYYGYTFGSGTRLTVV.

The chain links TRBV11-3 to TRBJ2-3, with 13 nucleotides matching TRBD2. Germline V gives CDR1 SGHNT, CDR2 YENEEA. The V segment lost 5 bases and the J segment 0 bases; nucleotides outside the gene matches: 8. The CDR3 has 18 residues. The CDR3 reads CASSPGTSGVSSTDTQYF. The CDR3 DNA follows: TGTGCCAGCAGCCCAGGGACTAGCGGGGTTTCGAGCACAGATACGCAGTATTTT.

This clone has a handful of counts. The gene calls are TRBV2 and TRBJ2-2, with D possibly TRBD2 on 5 matching bases. The V gene lost 9 bases and the J gene lost 7 bases, with 6 bases spanning the gap. The CDR3 has 10 amino acids. Germline V gives CDR1 SNHLY, CDR2 FYNNEI. CDR3 protein: CASSVGELFF. DNA for the CDR3: TGTGCCAGTAGCGTCGGGGAGCTGTTTTTT. Complete variable domain (other parts from reference TRBV2 and TRBJ2-2): EPEVTQTPSHQVTQMGQEVILRCVPISNHLYFYWYRQILGQKVEFLVSFYNNEISEKSEIFDDQFSVERPDGSNFTLKIRSTKLEDSAMYFCASSVGELFFGEGSRLTVL.

This clone was counted a few times. The rearrangement uses TRBV18 and TRBJ2-3; D unclear. Trimming took 2 bases from V and 4 from J, leaving 13 bases between them. The CDR3 totals 15 residues. CDR1 and CDR2 from the germline V gene are KGHSH and LQKENI. Here the CDR3 reads CASSPGSLEADTQYF. CDR3 coding DNA: TGTGCCAGCTCACCAGGGTCATTAGAGGCAGATACGCAGTATTTT.

The V call is TRBV21-1, the J call TRBJ1-5; the table's D call TRBD1 went unverified against the DNA. TRBV21-1 is a pseudogene segment. CDR3 size: 18 residues. CDR3 sequence reads: CASSNTQTGKYSNQPQHF. The CDR3 nucleotides are TGTGCCAGCAGCAATACTCAAACAGGGAAATATAGCAATCAGCCCCAGCATTTT.

This chain uses TRBV19 with TRBJ1-1; D is undetermined. CDR1 is LNHDA, CDR2 SQIVND, per germline (reference sequence). Trimming removed 6 bases at V and 3 bases at J, with 14 bases between. This CDR3 has 14 amino acids. The CDR3 loop reads CASSWGGLDTEAFF. CDR3 coding DNA: TGTGCCAGTAGCTGGGGAGGGCTAGACACTGAAGCTTTCTTT.

This sequence joins TRBV30 and TRBJ2-1; TRBD2 aligns across 10 bases. This CDR3 is 14 amino acids long. Unmatched junction bases numbered 11, after V lost 7 bases and J lost 8 bases. Germline CDR1 is GTSNPN and CDR2 is SVGIG (reference sequence). The CDR3 region has the DNA TGTGCCTTTGTAAGCGGGGGGGCCTTGTATGAGCAGTTCTTC. It encodes CAFVSGGALYEQFF.

J is TRBJ2-7 and V is TRBV4-1; no firm D call. The CDR3 contains 15 residues. Trimming stripped 0 bases from V and 0 bases from J, with 9 bases between. Germline CDR1 reads MGHRA; CDR2 reads YSYEKL. Here the CDR3 reads CASSQDEEVSYEQYF. The CDR3 DNA follows: TGCGCCAGCAGCCAAGATGAGGAAGTCTCCTACGAGCAGTACTTC.

This chain uses TRBV27 with TRBJ1-3, with a weak D call TRBD1 (6 bases). With 6 bases removed from V and 0 bases from J, the gap between germline ends came to 12 bases. The V gene's germline CDR1 is MNHEY and CDR2 SMNVEV (reference sequence). This CDR3 spans 15 amino acids. CDR3 sequence (DNA): TGTGCCAGCAGGCTCACAGGGAACTCTGGAAACACCATATATTTT. It encodes CASRLTGNSGNTIYF.

CDR3 region: CASSALGLAGSSSYNEQFF. The CDR3 DNA follows: TGTGCCAGCAGCGCGTTGGGACTAGCGGGGTCAAGCTCCTACAATGAGCAGTTCTTC. The V gene is TRBV9, the J gene TRBJ2-1, with TRBD2 matching 13 bases. The CDR3 runs to 19 residues. Germline V gives CDR1 SGDLS, CDR2 YYNGEE. V shed 3 bases and J 0 bases; nucleotides not matched to a gene: 9.

This chain links TRBV3-1 (or the pseudogene TRBV3-2) with TRBJ2-1, with 8 bases identical to TRBD2. The germline gives CDR1 LGHDT, CDR2 YNNKEL (reference sequence). V lost 3 bases to trimming and J lost 9 bases; unmatched junction nucleotides: 16. The CDR3 has 17 residues. The CDR3 DNA sequence: TGTGCCAGCAGCCAGGCTCACGCCAGGTTAGCGGGGCTTGAGCAGTTCTTC. It is translated as CASSQAHARLAGLEQFF.

The chain employs TRBV7-9 and TRBJ2-7; 10 bases map to TRBD1. J was trimmed by 4 bases and V by 4 bases; bases with no gene match: 10. The length of the CDR3 is 16 residues. CDR1 SEHNR and CDR2 FQNEAQ come from the germline V gene (reference sequence). CDR3 residues: CASSSTGTGDGYEQYF. The CDR3 DNA reads TGTGCCAGCAGCTCTACCGGGACAGGGGACGGATACGAGCAGTACTTC.

The chain uses TRBV3-1 (or the pseudogene TRBV3-2) and TRBJ1-3; no firm D call. V lost 0 bases, J lost 0 bases, and 12 bases lay in between. Germline CDR1 reads LGHDT; CDR2 reads YNNKEL (reference sequence). This CDR3 has 17 residues. The CDR3 loop is CASSQEIKGASGNTIYF. CDR3 DNA: TGTGCCAGCAGCCAAGAGATTAAGGGAGCCTCTGGAAACACCATATATTTT.

V gene TRBV5-1 combines with J gene TRBJ1-2; the D gene is possibly TRBD1 (6 bases). The germline V and J ends were trimmed by 5 bases and 2 bases, with 13 bases remaining between them. The CDR3 loop spans 14 amino acids. The germline CDR1 and CDR2 sequences are SGHRS and YFSETQ. CDR3 loop: CASRVLRGNYGYTF. CDR3 DNA: TGCGCCAGCAGGGTGTTAAGGGGGAACTATGGCTACACCTTC.

This chain links TRBV7-9 with TRBJ2-5, with D perhaps matching TRBD2 (5 bases). CDR3 length equals 13 residues. Germline-derived CDR1 and CDR2 are SEHNR and FQNEAQ (reference sequence). V was shortened by 6 bases and J by 2 bases, with 10 bases between the two germline ends. CDR3 sequence (DNA): TGTGCCAGCAGTTCACCGGGACAAGAGACCCAGTACTTC. It yields the protein CASSSPGQETQYF.